This is a list of T cell receptor beta chains from one sample in a study of high-grade serous ovarian cancer treatment subgroups. Generated by immunoSEQ multiplex PCR, the TCRdb table keeps only in-frame clones and is missing some. This table has under 30,000 clones, about 80% appearing once. The sequenced sample was tumor tissue. Source of these receptors: a human donor with high-grade serous ovarian cancer. CDR3s include the opening cysteine and the closing phenylalanine or tryptophan. Fields, in order: clone size, J gene, V gene, D gene, CDR3 protein, CDR3 DNA. A D gene is named only where the DNA matches it firmly. Clone size is not always given. Where it is, it says once, few, many or a class for expanded clones.

. TRBJ1-3 TRBV6-6 . CASTDMPGNTIYF TGTGCCAGCACCGATATGCCAGGAAACACCATATATTTT
. TRBJ1-3 TRBV29-1 . CSVDTGWPGNTIYF TGCAGCGTTGACACGGGCTGGCCTGGAAACACCATATATTTT
. TRBJ2-7 TRBV27 . CASSSPSWGPAYEQYF TGTGCCAGCAGTTCCCCCTCATGGGGGCCAGCCTACGAGCAGTACTTC
few TRBJ1-5 TRBV10-3 . CAISGQRNQPQHF TGTGCCATCAGTGGACAGCGCAATCAGCCCCAGCATTTT
. TRBJ2-2 TRBV4-2 . CASSQDPGGGELFF TGTGCCAGCAGCCAAGATCCTGGCGGCGGGGAGCTGTTTTTT
. TRBJ2-7 TRBV4-1 TRBD2 CASSQGLAGGLMYEQYF TGCGCCAGCAGCCAAGGACTAGCGGGAGGGCTAATGTACGAGCAGTACTTC
. TRBJ2-5 TRBV28 . CASSSPGRQVPLDF TGTGCCAGCAGTTCGCCGGGACGCCAAGTCCCATTGGACTTC
. TRBJ2-4 TRBV27 . CASSLSVLGKNIQYF TGTGCCAGCAGTTTATCGGTCCTGGGGAAAAACATTCAGTACTTC
. TRBJ1-3 TRBV29-1 TRBD1 CSVEAGGWGGGNTIYF TGCAGCGTTGAGGCAGGGGGTTGGGGCGGAGGAAACACCATATATTTT
. TRBJ2-7 TRBV19 . CASSPAVGFSYEQYF TGTGCCAGTAGTCCTGCGGTAGGGTTCTCCTACGAGCAGTACTTC
once TRBJ2-7 TRBV27 . CASSVRGPPYEQYF TGTGCCAGCAGTGTCAGGGGTCCACCCTACGAGCAGTACTTC
once TRBJ2-2 TRBV18 TRBD1 CASSPIQGSGELFF TGTGCCAGCTCTCCAATACAGGGGTCCGGGGAGCTGTTTTTT
once TRBJ1-1 TRBV7-2 . CASSLEAGWAVEAFF TGTGCCAGCAGCTTAGAGGCTGGGTGGGCAGTTGAAGCTTTCTTT
. TRBJ1-4 TRBV18 . CASSPSAGPLGKLFF TGTGCCAGCTCACCATCGGCGGGCCCTTTGGGAAAACTGTTTTTT
. TRBJ1-2 TRBV5-1 . CASSLDGSSDGGYTF TGCGCCAGCAGCTTGGACGGGTCGTCTGATGGTGGCTACACCTTC
few TRBJ1-1 TRBV6-1 . CASTRGMSTEAFF TGTGCCAGCACTCGGGGGATGAGCACTGAAGCTTTCTTT
. TRBJ1-1 TRBV11-2 . CASSARGRAFF TGTGCCAGCAGTGCACGGGGCCGGGCTTTCTTT